These T cell receptor beta chains were read from a single sample in a study of cytomegalovirus exposure and HLA in healthy donors. Clones were sequenced by immunoSEQ multiplex PCR, and TCRdb holds only the in-frame ones, with some missing. The data hold tens of thousands of clones, with about 70% observed a single time. Sequenced: PBMCs. Receptors originate from a woman aged 25 to 45 in good health and CMV-seropositive. Both conserved end residues are part of each CDR3. A D gene is named only where the DNA matches it firmly. Some rows mark clone size as missing; the rest say once, few, many or name a class of expanded clone.

D gene	J gene	clone size	V gene	CDR3 protein	CDR3 DNA
TRBD1	TRBJ2-4	-	TRBV6-6	CASSKGQGTDIQYF	TGTGCCAGCAGTAAGGGACAGGGTACAGACATTCAGTACTTC
-	TRBJ2-2	-	TRBV7-2	CASSLGLFTGELFF	TGTGCCAGCAGCCTAGGACTGTTCACCGGGGAGCTGTTTTTT
-	TRBJ1-1	-	TRBV30	CAWKSTGEAFF	TGTGCCTGGAAATCCACCGGGGAAGCTTTCTTT
TRBD1	TRBJ1-1	few	TRBV9	CASSPRQGTTEAFF	TGTGCCAGCAGCCCTCGACAGGGCACCACTGAAGCTTTCTTT
-	TRBJ1-2	-	TRBV12-5	CASSAGAYGYTF	TGTGCTAGTTCAGCAGGCGCCTATGGCTACACCTTC
TRBD1	TRBJ2-5	-	TRBV7-9	CASRTLGGGETQYF	TGTGCCAGCAGGACACTAGGGGGCGGGGAGACCCAGTACTTC
-	TRBJ2-5	-	TRBV5-4	CASSRDLQETQYF	TGTGCCAGCAGTAGGGACTTACAAGAGACCCAGTACTTC
-	TRBJ1-4	-	TRBV11-2	CASGDWRTTNEKLFF	TGTGCCAGCGGTGATTGGCGGACAACTAATGAAAAACTGTTTTTT
-	TRBJ2-7	-	TRBV29-1	CSVEVGPRYEQYF	TGCAGCGTTGAAGTGGGGCCCCGCTACGAGCAGTACTTC
TRBD1	TRBJ1-1	-	TRBV9	CASSVDRAGNGAFF	TGTGCCAGCAGCGTGGACAGGGCCGGTAATGGAGCTTTCTTT
-	TRBJ1-1	-	TRBV10-3	CAISENLSNTEAFF	TGTGCCATCAGTGAAAATCTTTCGAACACTGAAGCTTTCTTT
-	TRBJ2-7	few	TRBV4-2	CASSHLTSHEQYF	TGTGCCAGCAGCCACCTGACTAGTCACGAGCAGTACTTC
TRBD1	TRBJ1-2	-	TRBV6-4	CASSAGPQTGGYGYTF	TGTGCCAGCAGCGCCGGACCTCAGACAGGGGGTTATGGCTACACCTTC
TRBD2	TRBJ2-7	once	TRBV14	CASSLAGGFSYEQYF	TGTGCCAGCAGTCTAGCGGGAGGGTTTTCCTACGAGCAGTACTTC
-	TRBJ2-3	-	TRBV30	CAWSVLDFTQYF	TGTGCCTGGAGTGTACTTGATTTTACGCAGTATTTT
-	TRBJ2-3	-	TRBV30	CAWSVGGTSTDTQYF	TGTGCCTGGAGTGTTGGCGGGACTAGCACAGATACGCAGTATTTT
-	TRBJ1-1	-	TRBV6-1	CASSGWGGTEAFF	TGTGCCAGCAGTGGCTGGGGGGGCACTGAAGCTTTCTTT
TRBD1	TRBJ2-7	-	TRBV6-1	CASTRAGTGDEQYF	TGTGCCAGCACCCGCGCCGGGACAGGCGACGAGCAGTACTTC
TRBD2	TRBJ2-5	-	TRBV5-1	CASSPSGNQETQYF	TGCGCCAGCAGCCCTAGCGGTAACCAAGAGACCCAGTACTTC
-	TRBJ1-2	-	TRBV29-1	CSVDTQGQGGYTF	TGCAGCGTTGATACCCAGGGCCAGGGGGGCTACACCTTC
-	TRBJ1-5	few	TRBV6-5	CASSARQSSNQPQHF	TGTGCCAGCAGTGCTCGACAATCAAGCAATCAGCCCCAGCATTTT
-	TRBJ1-1	-	TRBV29-1	CSVPYDRLNTEAFF	TGCAGCGTGCCCTACGACAGGTTGAACACTGAAGCTTTCTTT
-	TRBJ1-1	-	TRBV6-1	CASRDSLNTEAFF	TGTGCCAGCAGGGACAGTTTGAACACTGAAGCTTTCTTT
-	TRBJ1-4	-	TRBV7-2	CASSLGRSGRKLFF	TGTGCCAGCAGCTTAGGTCGGTCGGGGAGAAAACTGTTTTTT
-	TRBJ2-1	-	TRBV11-1	CASSLPSGRQFF	TGTGCCAGCAGCTTACCCAGCGGGCGGCAGTTCTTC
TRBD1	TRBJ2-1	-	TRBV29-1	CTVGTGGFNEQFF	TGCACAGTCGGGACAGGGGGCTTCAATGAGCAGTTCTTC
TRBD1	TRBJ1-1	-	TRBV5-6	CASSLNGGTGLGEAFF	TGTGCCAGCAGCCTGAACGGGGGGACAGGCTTAGGTGAAGCTTTCTTT
-	TRBJ2-7	-	TRBV4-2	CASSQDTGHNYEQYF	TGTGCCAGCAGCCAAGACACAGGGCACAACTACGAGCAGTACTTC
TRBD1	TRBJ1-5	-	TRBV27	CASSVDRVAQPQHF	TGTGCCAGCAGCGTTGACAGGGTGGCTCAGCCCCAGCATTTT
-	TRBJ1-2	-	TRBV6-5	CASSFRQLNGYTF	TGTGCCAGCAGTTTCCGCCAGTTGAATGGCTACACCTTC
-	TRBJ1-1	-	TRBV6-5	CASSWGGRSTEAFF	TGTGCCAGCAGTTGGGGGGGCAGGAGCACTGAAGCTTTCTTT